The 19 T cell receptor beta chains given below trace back to one sample, sequenced in a study of TIL therapy for anti-PD-1-resistant metastatic lung cancer. Time point meaning: pre-treatment sample, taken before nivolumab and TIL therapy. This was the immunoSEQ v3 assay. Method: immunoSEQ multiplex PCR; TCRdb's copy keeps in-frame clones and lacks some. The sample contains approximately 60,000 clones, roughly 77% of which appear only once. This specimen consisted of blood, obtained at baseline. All receptors derive from a person between 25 and 79 years old with non-small cell lung cancer.

This chain uses TRBV7-6 with TRBJ2-7; D gene ambiguous. Germline loops: CDR1 SGHVS, CDR2 FNYEAQ. The length of the CDR3 is 15 residues. The V gene lost 1 base and the J gene lost 0 bases, with 10 bases spanning the gap. The CDR3 DNA sequence: TGTGCCAGCAGCTTAGGACATCCCCTCTCCTACGAGCAGTACTTC. It is translated as CASSLGHPLSYEQYF. Complete variable domain (other parts from reference TRBV7-6 and TRBJ2-7): GAGVSQSPRYKVTKRGQDVALRCDPISGHVSLYWYRQALGQGPEFLTYFNYEAQQDKSGLPNDRFSAERPEGSISTLTIQRTEQRDSAMYRCASSLGHPLSYEQYFGPGTRLTVT.

The V gene is TRBV27, the J gene TRBJ1-5; possible D gene TRBD1, 5 bases. The CDR3 has 16 amino acids. Germline CDR1 is MNHEY and CDR2 is SMNVEV (reference sequence). V lost 8 bases, J lost 0 bases, and 17 bases lay in between. The CDR3 region is CASSPLGTVSNQPQHF. The CDR3 nucleotides read TGTGCCAGCTCCCCCTTGGGGACGGTTAGCAATCAGCCCCAGCATTTT.

The chain has TRBV6-6 and TRBJ1-2, with 9 positions matching TRBD1. Germline CDR1 is MNHNY and CDR2 is SVGAGI (reference sequence). The CDR3 spans 16 residues. V dropped 5 bases and J dropped 5; count of bases not matched to a gene: 12. The CDR3 region is CASSPRTGGAEYGYTF. CDR3 sequence (DNA): TGTGCCAGCAGTCCTCGAACAGGGGGCGCCGAGTATGGCTACACCTTC.

This clone was counted only a few times. The genes are TRBV3-1 (or the pseudogene TRBV3-2) and TRBJ1-6, with D tentatively TRBD1 (5 bases). The V and J ends lost 1 base and 7 bases respectively, with 11 bases between them. Germline V CDR1 and CDR2: LGHDT, YNNKEL (reference sequence). The CDR3 contains 15 residues. The DNA for the CDR3 is TGTGCCAGCAGCCAAGGGGCAGGGACGAATTCACCCCTCCACTTT. It yields the protein CASSQGAGTNSPLHF.

CDR3 sequence: CASSVTPGSSAGYTF. CDR3 DNA: TGTGCCAGCAGCGTAACCCCAGGCTCATCGGCTGGCTACACCTTC. V gene TRBV9 combines with J gene TRBJ1-2; D remains ambiguous. Germline V gene sequence: CDR1 SGDLS, CDR2 YYNGEE. The V end lost 1 base, the J end lost 7 bases, and 17 bases lay between the germline ends. The CDR3 is made up of 15 amino acids. Full variable domain (rest looked up from reference TRBV9 and TRBJ1-2): DSGVTQTPKHLITATGQRVTLRCSPRSGDLSVYWYQQSLDQGLQFLIQYYNGEERAKGNILERFSAQQFPDLHSELNLSSLELGDSALYFCASSVTPGSSAGYTFGSGTRLTVV.

This clone appeared a few times. This chain joins TRBV2 and TRBJ2-7, with D uncertain. This CDR3 is 13 amino acids long. Germline V gene data show CDR1 as SNHLY and CDR2 as FYNNEI. With 3 bases removed from V and 3 bases from J, the gap between germline ends came to 9 bases. In DNA, the CDR3 is TGTGCCAGCAGTGAGAGACGCGGCTACGAGCAGTACTTC. Translation gives CASSERRGYEQYF.

This chain uses TRBV5-8 with TRBJ2-3; perhaps TRBD2 as D (6 bases). Germline-derived CDR1 and CDR2 are SGHTS and YDEGEE. The CDR3 sequence is 13 residues long. Deletions cut 3 bases from V and 6 bases from J, with 11 bases between. The chain's CDR3 is CASSSLEGDTQYF. DNA of the CDR3: TGTGCCAGCAGCTCTCTGGAGGGGGATACGCAGTATTTT.

This rearrangement joins TRBV15 to TRBJ2-1, with D perhaps matching TRBD1 or TRBD2 (6 bases each). CDR3 length: 15 residues. V was clipped by 5 bases and J by 7 bases, with 18 bases between them. Germline loops: CDR1 LNHNV, CDR2 YYDKDF (reference sequence). The CDR3 DNA reads as TGTGCCACCAGCCCTTTTCTGGGGGGCCGGAATGAGCAGTTCTTC. Translated, it gives CATSPFLGGRNEQFF.

The chain links TRBV10-2 to TRBJ2-3; D possibly matches TRBD1 or TRBD2 (5 bases each). This CDR3 is 15 amino acids long. CDR1 and CDR2 from the germline V gene are WSHSY and SAAADI. Trimming pared 3 bases from V and 3 bases from J, leaving 13 bases between. CDR3 amino acids: CASSDFSGGTDTQYF. CDR3 DNA sequence: TGCGCCAGCAGTGATTTCAGTGGGGGTACAGATACGCAGTATTTT.

This chain joins TRBV28 and TRBJ2-1; D possibly matches TRBD1 or TRBD2 (5 bases each). Trimming pared 6 bases from V and 2 bases from J, leaving 14 bases between. The CDR3 is 15 residues long. Germline CDR1 is MDHEN and CDR2 is SYDVKM. The DNA for the CDR3 is TGTGCCAGCAGCTTGTCGGGGCCCCCCTACAATGAGCAGTTCTTC. Amino acid sequence: CASSLSGPPYNEQFF.

This CDR3 reads CASSGGTGDYRNQPQHF. As DNA, the CDR3 is TGTGCCAGCAGCGGGGGGACAGGGGATTATAGAAATCAGCCCCAGCATTTT. The chain is built from TRBV21-1 and TRBJ1-5; TRBD1 is the table's D call and was not checked against the DNA. TRBV21-1 is a documented pseudogene. The CDR3 extends over 17 amino acids.

Concerning this clone itself: The same CDR3 can be traced to other DNA sequences in this sample. V usage is TRBV12-3 or TRBV12-4 and J usage is TRBJ2-5; D uncertain. The CDR3 has 12 amino acids. Trimming left V 5 bases short and J 5 bases short, with 9 bases between. The CDR3 spells CASSPLGETQYF. The CDR3 DNA reads TGTGCCAGCAGTCCCTTGGGTGAGACCCAGTACTTC.

V is TRBV5-1 and J is TRBJ2-5; 9 bases are shared with TRBD2. This CDR3 region has 17 residues. CDR1 SGHRS and CDR2 YFSETQ come from the germline V gene. V trimming: 2 bases; J trimming: 4 bases; junction bases outside the gene matches: 12. The CDR3 DNA reads TGCGCCAGCAGCTTATATGGCTCGGCGGGAGGGTCAGAGACCCAGTACTTC. Its translation is CASSLYGSAGGSETQYF.

The chain uses TRBV7-8 and TRBJ1-4; D remains unclear. Trimming cost V 5 bases and J 0 bases, with 10 bases left between them. CDR3 length: 15 residues. From germline, CDR1 is SGHVS and CDR2 FQNEAQ. CDR3 sequence (DNA): TGTGCCAGCAGCGCCGGGAGTGCAACTAATGAAAAACTGTTTTTT. Translation: CASSAGSATNEKLFF.

The chain couples TRBV11-2 to TRBJ2-7, with D possibly TRBD2 on 6 matching bases. V gave up 1 base and J gave up 4 bases, with 17 bases separating them. CDR3 length equals 16 residues. CDR1 and CDR2 (germline): SGHAT, FQNNGV. The CDR3 DNA reads TGTGCCAGCAGCTTAGTCGGGGGTCTGATGGGTTACGAGCAGTACTTC. Translation: CASSLVGGLMGYEQYF.

V usage is TRBV10-2 and J usage is TRBJ2-1; 8 nucleotides match TRBD2. Losses at the gene ends were 6 bases for V and 0 bases for J; bases not matched to a gene: 7. CDR3 size: 16 residues. Germline V gene sequence: CDR1 WSHSY, CDR2 SAAADI. The CDR3 coding sequence is TGCGCCAGCAGGAACAAGCGGGAGAGCTCCTACAATGAGCAGTTCTTC. It encodes CASRNKRESSYNEQFF.

This clone was picked up one time. The CDR3 region has the DNA TGTGCCAGTAGGACAGGGCTCGTGTCTAATGAAAAACTGTTTTTT. It yields the protein CASRTGLVSNEKLFF. The chain uses TRBV19 and TRBJ1-4; TRBD1 aligns across 7 bases. The CDR3 length is 15 residues. V lost 6 bases, J lost 3 bases, and 7 bases stayed unmatched. Germline lookup yields CDR1 LNHDA and CDR2 SQIVND (reference sequence).

Note on this clone: A read error may produce the germline difference seen at one junction end. J is TRBJ2-1 and V is TRBV9; possible D gene TRBD1, 5 bases. This CDR3 spans 14 amino acids. Germline lookup yields CDR1 SGDLS and CDR2 YYNGEE. The CDR3, as DNA: TGTGCCAGCAGCGTAGAGGACACTTACAATGAGCAATTCTTC. It yields the protein CASSVEDTYNEQFF.

The genes are TRBV6-5 and TRBJ2-1; 7 bases line up with TRBD1. J lost 7 bases, V lost 3 bases, and 9 bases had no gene match. Germline values: CDR1 MNHEY, CDR2 SVGAGI. The CDR3 has 15 residues. The DNA for the CDR3 is TGTGCCAGCAGTTATCGACAGGGATATAGAAATGAGCAGTTCTTC. Its protein product is CASSYRQGYRNEQFF.